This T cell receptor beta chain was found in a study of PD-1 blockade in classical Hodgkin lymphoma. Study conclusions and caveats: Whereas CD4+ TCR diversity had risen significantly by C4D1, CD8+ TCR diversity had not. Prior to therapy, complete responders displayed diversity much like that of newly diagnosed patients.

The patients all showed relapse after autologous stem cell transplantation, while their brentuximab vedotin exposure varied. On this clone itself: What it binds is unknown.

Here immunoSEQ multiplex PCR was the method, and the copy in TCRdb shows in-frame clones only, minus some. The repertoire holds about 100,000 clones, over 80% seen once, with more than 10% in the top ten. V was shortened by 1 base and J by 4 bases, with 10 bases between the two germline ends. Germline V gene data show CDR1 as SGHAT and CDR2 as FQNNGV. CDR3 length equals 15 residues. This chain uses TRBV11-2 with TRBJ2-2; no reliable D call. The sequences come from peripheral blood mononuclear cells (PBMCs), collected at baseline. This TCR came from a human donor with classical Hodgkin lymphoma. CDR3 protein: CASSLGPAITGELFF. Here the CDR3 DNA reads TGTGCCAGCAGCTTAGGGCCAGCAATCACCGGGGAGCTGTTTTTT.